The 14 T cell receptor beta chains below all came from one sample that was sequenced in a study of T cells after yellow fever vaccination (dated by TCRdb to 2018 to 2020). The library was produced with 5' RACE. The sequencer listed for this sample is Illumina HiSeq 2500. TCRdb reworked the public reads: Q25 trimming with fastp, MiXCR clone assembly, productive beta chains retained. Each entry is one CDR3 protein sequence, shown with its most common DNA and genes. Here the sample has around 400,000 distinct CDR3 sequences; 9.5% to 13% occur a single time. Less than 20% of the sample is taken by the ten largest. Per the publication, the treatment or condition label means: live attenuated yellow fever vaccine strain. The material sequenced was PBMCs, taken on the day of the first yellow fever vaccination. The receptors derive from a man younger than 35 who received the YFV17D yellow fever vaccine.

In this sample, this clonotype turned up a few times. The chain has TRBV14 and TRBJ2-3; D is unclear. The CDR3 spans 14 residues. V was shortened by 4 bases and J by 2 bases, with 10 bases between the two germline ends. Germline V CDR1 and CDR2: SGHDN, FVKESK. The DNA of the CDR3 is TGTGCCAGCAGCCCCGGACGGCTCACAGATACGCAGTATTTT. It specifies CASSPGRLTDTQYF.

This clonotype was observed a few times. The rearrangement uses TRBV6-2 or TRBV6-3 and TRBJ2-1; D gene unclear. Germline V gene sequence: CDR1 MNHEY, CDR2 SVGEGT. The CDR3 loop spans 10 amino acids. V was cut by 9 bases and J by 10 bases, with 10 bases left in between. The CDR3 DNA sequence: TGTGCCAGGGACGCTCGCGAGCAGTTCTTC. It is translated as CARDAREQFF.

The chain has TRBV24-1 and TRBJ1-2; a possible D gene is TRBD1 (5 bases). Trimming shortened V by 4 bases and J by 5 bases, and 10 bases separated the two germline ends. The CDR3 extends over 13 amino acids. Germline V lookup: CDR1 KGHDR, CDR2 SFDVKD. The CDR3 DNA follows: TGTGCCACCAGTGAAGGGGAGGAGTATGGCTACACCTTC. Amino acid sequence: CATSEGEEYGYTF.

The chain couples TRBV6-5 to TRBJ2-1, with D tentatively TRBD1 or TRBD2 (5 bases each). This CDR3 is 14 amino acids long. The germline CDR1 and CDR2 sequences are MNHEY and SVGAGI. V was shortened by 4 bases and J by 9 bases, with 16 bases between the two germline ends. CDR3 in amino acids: CASSWDGPFGEQFF. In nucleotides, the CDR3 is TGTGCCAGCAGTTGGGACGGCCCGTTCGGTGAGCAGTTCTTC.

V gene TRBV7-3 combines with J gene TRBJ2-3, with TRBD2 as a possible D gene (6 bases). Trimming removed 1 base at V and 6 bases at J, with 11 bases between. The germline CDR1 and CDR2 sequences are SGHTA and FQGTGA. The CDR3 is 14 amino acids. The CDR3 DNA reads TGTGCCAGCAGCTTAAAGTCGGGGAGGGATACGCAGTATTTT. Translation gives CASSLKSGRDTQYF.

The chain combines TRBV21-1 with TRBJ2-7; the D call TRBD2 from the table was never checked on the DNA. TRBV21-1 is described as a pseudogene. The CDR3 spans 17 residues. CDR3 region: CASTPRHRQANSYEQYF. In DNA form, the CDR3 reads TGTGCCAGCACCCCCCGCCATCGGCAGGCAAACTCCTACGAGCAGTACTTC.

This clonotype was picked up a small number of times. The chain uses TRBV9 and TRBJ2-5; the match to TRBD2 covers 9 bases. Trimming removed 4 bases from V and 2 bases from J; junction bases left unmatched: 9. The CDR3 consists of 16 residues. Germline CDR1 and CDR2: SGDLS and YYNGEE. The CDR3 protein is CASSSPGLAKQETQYF. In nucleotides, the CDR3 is TGTGCCAGCAGCTCCCCGGGACTAGCTAAACAAGAGACCCAGTACTTC.

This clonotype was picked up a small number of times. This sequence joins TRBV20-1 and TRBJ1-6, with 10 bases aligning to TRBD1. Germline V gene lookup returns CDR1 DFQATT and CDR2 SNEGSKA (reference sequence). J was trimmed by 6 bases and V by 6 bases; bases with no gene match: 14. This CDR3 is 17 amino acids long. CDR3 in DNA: TGCAGTGCAGAGGATTCCCGGGACAGGGGCGTTAATTCACCCCTCCACTTT. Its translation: CSAEDSRDRGVNSPLHF.

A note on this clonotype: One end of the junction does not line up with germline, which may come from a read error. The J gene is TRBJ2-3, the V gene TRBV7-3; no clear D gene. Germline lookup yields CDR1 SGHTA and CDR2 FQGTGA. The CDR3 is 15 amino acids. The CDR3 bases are TGTGCCAGCAGCCTAACTCCGACCGGCACAGATACGCAGTATTTT. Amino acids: CASSLTPTGTDTQYF. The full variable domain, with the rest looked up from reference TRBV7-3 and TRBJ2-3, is GAGVSQTPSNKVTEKGKYVELRCDPISGHTALYWYRQSLGQGPEFLIYFQGTGAADDSGLPNDRFFAVRPEGSVSTLKIQRTERGDSAVYLCASSLTPTGTDTQYFGPGTRLTVL.

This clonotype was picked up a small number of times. This chain's CDR3 is CASSSRQASQFF. DNA of the CDR3: TGTGCCAGCAGTTCCCGCCAGGCCTCGCAGTTCTTC. The chain is built from TRBV6-5 and TRBJ2-1, with D hard to call. This CDR3 contains 12 residues. Deletions cut 4 bases from V and 12 bases from J, with 13 bases between. CDR1 MNHEY and CDR2 SVGAGI come from the germline V gene.

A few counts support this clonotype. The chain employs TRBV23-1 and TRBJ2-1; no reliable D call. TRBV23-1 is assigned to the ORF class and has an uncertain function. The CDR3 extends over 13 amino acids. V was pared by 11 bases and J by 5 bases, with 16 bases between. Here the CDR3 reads CAHPLWSNNEQFF. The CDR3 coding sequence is TGCGCCCACCCTTTGTGGTCTAACAATGAGCAGTTCTTC.

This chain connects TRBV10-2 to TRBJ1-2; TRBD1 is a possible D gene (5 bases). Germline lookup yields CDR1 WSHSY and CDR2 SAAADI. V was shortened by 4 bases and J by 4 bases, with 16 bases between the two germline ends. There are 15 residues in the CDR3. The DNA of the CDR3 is TGCGCCAGCAGTGTCCGAAGCAGGGTTAGCTATGGCTACACCTTC. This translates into CASSVRSRVSYGYTF.

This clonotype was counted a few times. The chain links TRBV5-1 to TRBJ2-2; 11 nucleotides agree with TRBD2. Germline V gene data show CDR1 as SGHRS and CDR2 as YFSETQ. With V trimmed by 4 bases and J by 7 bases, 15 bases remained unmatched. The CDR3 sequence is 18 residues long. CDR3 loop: CASSPRLAGRSRNGELFF. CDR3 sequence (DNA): TGCGCCAGCAGCCCTAGACTAGCGGGGCGGTCGCGAAACGGGGAGCTGTTTTTT.

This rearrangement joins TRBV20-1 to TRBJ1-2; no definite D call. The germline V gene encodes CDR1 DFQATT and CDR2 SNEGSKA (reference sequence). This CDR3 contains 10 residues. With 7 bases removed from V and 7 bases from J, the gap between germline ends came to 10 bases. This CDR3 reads CSVTRGGYTF. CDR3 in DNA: TGCAGTGTAACGCGTGGTGGCTACACCTTC.